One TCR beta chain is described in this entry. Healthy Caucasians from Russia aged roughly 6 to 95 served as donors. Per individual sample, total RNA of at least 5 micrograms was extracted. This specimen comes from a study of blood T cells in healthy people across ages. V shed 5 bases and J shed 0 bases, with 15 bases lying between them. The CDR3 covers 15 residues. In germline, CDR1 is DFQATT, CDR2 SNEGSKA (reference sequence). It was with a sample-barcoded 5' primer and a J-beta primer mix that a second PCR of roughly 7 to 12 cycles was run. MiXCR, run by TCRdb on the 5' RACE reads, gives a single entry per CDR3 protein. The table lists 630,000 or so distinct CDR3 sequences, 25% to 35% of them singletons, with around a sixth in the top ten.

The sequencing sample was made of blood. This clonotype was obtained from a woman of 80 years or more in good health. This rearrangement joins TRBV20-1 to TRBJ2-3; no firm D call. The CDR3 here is CSALRDWASTDTQYF. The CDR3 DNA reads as TGCAGTGCTCTACGCGACTGGGCTAGCACAGATACGCAGTATTTT.